Listed here is a single T cell receptor (beta chain). It lacks a known antigen. No per-base quality is available; no much larger clone lies one base away. From a lookup of the germline V gene (reference sequence), CDR1 and CDR2 are SSHAT and FNYEAQ. The CDR3, from cysteine to phenylalanine, totals 15 residues. The only DNA kept is the CDR3, 45 bases in frame from the first base. The junction carries 7 bases between V and J, which are trimmed by 1 base and 0 bases respectively. Collaborating institutions collected whole blood in K2EDTA tubes following their own protocols. For TCRbeta analysis, collaborator samples were shipped as frozen whole blood, as isolated PBMCs, or as DNA extracted from either sample type. The data were obtained in a study of blood T cell repertoires in COVID-19 (dated by TCRdb to 2018 to 2020). Regarding the complete study: Samples from collaborators originated in the United States, Italy and Spain and spanned both the acute and convalescent phases of COVID-19. The material from the prospective study consisted of cDNA or gDNA derived from T cells, B-cell-depleted T cells, or PBMCs. Subjects who had been exposed to COVID-19, were actively infected with it, or had recovered from it provided the deeply sampled blood TCRbeta repertoires that made up the dataset. The repertoires were made available in a free public database intended to serve as a resource for research on the immune response to SARS-CoV-2. Samples were obtained from the ongoing ImmuneRACE study (first 160 participants) and from 1,200 or so subjects provided by 6 global collaborators. A de-identified subject ID, COVID-19 status, age in years and sex were almost always included in the sample metadata. Where HLA class I and class II types were available, the types were taken from metadata supplied by the sample provider, not from assay-based typing. What the study reported, not specific to this receptor: The quantity of clinical and demographic metadata differed by source and by participant and was supplied without curation.

The immunoSEQ Assay, a bias-controlled multiplex PCR, was used to amplify TCRbeta CDR3 regions from genomic DNA. In the source study's methods: Nucleated cell counts per sample were estimated from amplification of reference gene primers within the assay. Sequence reads were collapsed and filtered to measure the absolute abundance of every unique TCRbeta CDR3 rearrangement. For each sample, productive Simpson clonality was calculated as the square root of Simpson's diversity index across productive rearrangements. TCRdb re-hosts the immuneACCESS table, in-frame sequences only. Its copies lack some clones; in the studies checked, an unresolved V gene accounts for under half of them, and the cause for the rest is not known. Clone size and the V and J calls come from that table; the DNA yielded D and trimming. This sample holds about 81,000 clones; more than 90% were observed only once. Roughly 4.7% of the sample comes from the top ten.

Source material: peripheral blood. The rearrangement combines TRBV7-7 with TRBJ2-1; no D segment can be confidently identified. The sequence derives from a human donor with active COVID-19. The donor label of this sample is uncertain. The CDR3 protein sequence reads: CASSLVTGSYNEQFF. The bases are TGTGCCAGCAGCTTAGTTACGGGCTCCTACAATGAGCAGTTCTTC.